A selection of T cell receptor beta chains follows, all from one sample in a study of blood T cell repertoires in COVID-19. The method was immunoSEQ multiplex PCR; TCRdb's version includes in-frame clones alone and lacks a portion of them. The table records roughly 260,000 clones, around 87% of them present only once. The source material was peripheral blood. These TCRs come from a woman aged 50 to 65 with acute or convalescent COVID-19. Both conserved end residues are trimmed from each CDR3. A D gene is named only where the DNA matches it firmly.

J | D | V | CDR3
TRBJ2-1 | TRBD2 | TRBV11-3 | ASSAVLAGVGDEQF
TRBJ1-6 | - | TRBV28 | ASSFMDRLNSPLH
TRBJ1-5 | - | TRBV7-2 | ASSFSGGGQPQH
TRBJ2-5 | - | TRBV19 | ASSTPGDQETQY
TRBJ2-1 | - | TRBV6-5 | ASRETGAAYNEQF
TRBJ2-1 | TRBD1 | TRBV5-5 | ASSLGPSRGLYEQF
TRBJ1-2 | TRBD1 | TRBV4-2 | ASSPPDRVGGYT
TRBJ2-7 | TRBD1 | TRBV13 | ASSYGQGAYEQY
TRBJ1-2 | - | TRBV29-1 | SALGAAGYT
TRBJ1-1 | - | TRBV6-1 | ASSEYKNTEAF
TRBJ2-4 | - | TRBV21-1 | ASNQIPLAGEGGKNIQY
TRBJ2-5 | TRBD2 | TRBV9 | ASSVGARLAGWETQY
TRBJ1-5 | TRBD1 | TRBV24-1 | ATAGTDNQPQH